In its sample, the clone carrying this T cell receptor (beta chain) was seen a few times. The antigen is undetermined. Employing constant-segment primers, 5'RACE generated TCR alpha and TCR beta cDNA libraries bearing sample barcodes and UMIs. TCRdb itself ran the 5' RACE reads through MiXCR, one entry per CDR3 protein. Found here are hundreds of thousands of distinct CDR3 sequences, roughly 13% of them singletons; the top ten hold 22%. The data were obtained in a study of T-cell memory formation after mild COVID-19. Study context: In these data, TCR clusters were largely donor specific.

General observations from the study: In second-wave clones peaking day 37, SARS-CoV-2 specificity remained unconfirmed. For contracting clones, CD4+ ones sat mainly in CM and EM, CD8+ in EMRA.

CDR1 and CDR2 (germline): MNHNY, SVGAGI (reference sequence). This CDR3 spans 12 amino acids. The TCR comes from a man between 18 and 29 years old who had mild COVID-19 (a few samples of this study predate the infection). Cell type and time point are not known. The V gene is TRBV6-6, the J gene TRBJ1-1, with 7 bases aligning to TRBD1. Input material: PBMCs or a T cell subset sorted from them (not recorded which). CDR3 protein: CATRGVNTEAFF. CDR3 bases: TGTGCAACCAGGGGGGTGAACACTGAAGCTTTCTTT.